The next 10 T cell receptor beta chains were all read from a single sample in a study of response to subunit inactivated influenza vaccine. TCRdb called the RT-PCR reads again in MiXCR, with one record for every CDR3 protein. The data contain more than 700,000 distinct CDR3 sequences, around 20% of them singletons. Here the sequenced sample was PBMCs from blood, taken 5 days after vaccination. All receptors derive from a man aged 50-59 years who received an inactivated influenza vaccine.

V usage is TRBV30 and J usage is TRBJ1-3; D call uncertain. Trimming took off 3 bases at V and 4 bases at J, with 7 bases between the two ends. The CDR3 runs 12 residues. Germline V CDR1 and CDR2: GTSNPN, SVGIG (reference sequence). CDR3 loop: CAWRAGGNTIYF. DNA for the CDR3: TGTGCCTGGAGGGCAGGAGGAAACACCATATATTTT.

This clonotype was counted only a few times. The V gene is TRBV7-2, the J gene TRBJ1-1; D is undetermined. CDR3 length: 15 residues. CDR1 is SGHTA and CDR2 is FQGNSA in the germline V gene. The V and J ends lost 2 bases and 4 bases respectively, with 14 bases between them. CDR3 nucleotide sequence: TGTGCCAGCAGCTTAAATCCGGGTGACGCCACTGAAGCTTTCTTT. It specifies CASSLNPGDATEAFF. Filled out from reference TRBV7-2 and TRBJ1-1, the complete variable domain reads GAGVSQSPSNKVTEKGKDVELRCDPISGHTALYWYRQSLGQGLEFLIYFQGNSAPDKSGLPSDRFSAERTGGSVSTLTIQRTQQEDSAVYLCASSLNPGDATEAFFGQGTRLTVV.

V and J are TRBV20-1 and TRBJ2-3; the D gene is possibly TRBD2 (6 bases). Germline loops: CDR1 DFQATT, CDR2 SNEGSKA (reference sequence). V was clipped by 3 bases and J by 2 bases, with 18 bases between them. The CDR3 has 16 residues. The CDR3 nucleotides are TGCAGTGCTAGCCGCAAGCGAGGAGGGGCCACAGATACGCAGTATTTT. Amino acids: CSASRKRGGATDTQYF.

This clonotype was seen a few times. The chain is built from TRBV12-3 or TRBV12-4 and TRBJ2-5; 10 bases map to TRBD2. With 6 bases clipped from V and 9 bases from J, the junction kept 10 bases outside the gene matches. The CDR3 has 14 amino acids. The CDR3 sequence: CASSPTSGAMAQYF. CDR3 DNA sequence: TGTGCCAGCAGCCCAACTAGCGGGGCCATGGCCCAGTACTTC.

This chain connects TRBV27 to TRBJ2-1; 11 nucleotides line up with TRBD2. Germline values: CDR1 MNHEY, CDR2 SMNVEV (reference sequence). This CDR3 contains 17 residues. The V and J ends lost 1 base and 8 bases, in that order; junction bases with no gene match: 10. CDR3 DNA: TGTGCCAGCAGTTTATTTAACTTATATAGCGGGAGGGATGAGCAGTTCTTC. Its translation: CASSLFNLYSGRDEQFF.

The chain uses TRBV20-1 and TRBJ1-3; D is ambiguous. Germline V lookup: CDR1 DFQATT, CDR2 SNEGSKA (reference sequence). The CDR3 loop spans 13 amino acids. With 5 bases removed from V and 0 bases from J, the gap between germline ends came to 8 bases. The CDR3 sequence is CSAYTSSGNTIYF. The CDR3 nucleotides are TGCAGTGCTTATACAAGCTCTGGAAACACCATATATTTT.

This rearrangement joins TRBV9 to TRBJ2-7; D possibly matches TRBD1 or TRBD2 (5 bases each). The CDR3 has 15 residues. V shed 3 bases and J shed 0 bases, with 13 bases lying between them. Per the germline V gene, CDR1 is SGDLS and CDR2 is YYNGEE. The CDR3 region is CASSAWDGSSYEQYF. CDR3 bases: TGTGCCAGCAGCGCATGGGACGGCAGCTCCTACGAGCAGTACTTC.

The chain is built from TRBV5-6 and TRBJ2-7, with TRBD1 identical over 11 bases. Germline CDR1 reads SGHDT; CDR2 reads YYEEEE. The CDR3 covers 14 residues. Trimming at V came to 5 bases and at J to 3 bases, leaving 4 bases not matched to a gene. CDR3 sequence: CASRVGTGGYEQYF. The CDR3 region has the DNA TGTGCCAGCAGAGTAGGGACAGGGGGCTACGAGCAGTACTTC.

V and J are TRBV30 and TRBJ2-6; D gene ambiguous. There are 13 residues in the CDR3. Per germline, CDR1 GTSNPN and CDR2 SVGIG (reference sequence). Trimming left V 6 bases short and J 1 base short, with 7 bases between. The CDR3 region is CACVGSGANVLTF. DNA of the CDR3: TGTGCCTGTGTGGGGTCTGGGGCCAACGTCCTGACTTTC.

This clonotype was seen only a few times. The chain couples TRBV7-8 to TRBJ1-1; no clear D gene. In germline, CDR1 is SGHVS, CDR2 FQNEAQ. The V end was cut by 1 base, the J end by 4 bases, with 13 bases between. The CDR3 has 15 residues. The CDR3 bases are TGTGCCAGCAGCTTAGTTTATGTCAGCCGCACTGAAGCTTTCTTT. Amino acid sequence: CASSLVYVSRTEAFF.